The clone carrying this T cell receptor beta chain was observed at least ten times. The record originates from a study of T cells in Graves' hyperthyroidism and ophthalmopathy. Template material for amplifying TCR beta CDR3 regions consisted of RNA transcripts. The study used the HTBI primer set for a first-round RT-PCR of the TCR CDR3. TCRdb analysed the multiplex PCR reads with MiXCR anew, one entry per CDR3 protein. This sample has about 420,000 distinct CDR3 sequences, with 12% to 15% found just once. Germline assignment: CDR1 MGHDK and CDR2 SYGVNS. The CDR3 extends over 13 amino acids. The V gene end was trimmed by 4 bases and the J gene end by 6 bases; junction bases not matched to a gene: 3.

The origin of this receptor is a woman aged 18 to 35 with Graves' hyperthyroidism. Material for sequencing was blood. The chain combines TRBV25-1 with TRBJ2-3, with 8 bases aligning to TRBD2. CDR3 region: CASSGTSMDTQYF. CDR3 DNA sequence: TGTGCCAGCAGTGGGACTAGCATGGATACGCAGTATTTT.